This entry lists 23 T cell receptor beta chains sequenced from one sample in a study of cytomegalovirus exposure and HLA in healthy donors. This PCR relied on a set of 60 Vbeta primers and 13 Jbeta primers. Assay: immunoSEQ multiplex PCR; the TCRdb copy retains only in-frame clones and omits some. The sample includes 90,000 to 100,000 clones, nearly 80% of them seen just once. Specimen: PBMCs. The receptor source for this set is a woman between 35 and 50 years old in good health and CMV-seronegative.

Of note for this clone: One end of the junction does not line up with germline, which may come from a read error. The chain uses TRBV27 and TRBJ1-5, with unresolved D. The CDR3 spans 15 residues. Germline loops: CDR1 MNHEY, CDR2 SMNVEV (reference sequence). The CDR3 bases are TGTGCCAGCAGTTACCGTCTCTATAGCAGTCAGCCCCAGCATTTT. Translation gives CASSYRLYSSQPQHF.

This clone turned up a few times. As DNA, the CDR3 is TGTGCTAGTGGTTTGGGCGGGGCCGCCGGGCAGTATTTT. Amino acid sequence: CASGLGGAAGQYF. The V and J genes are TRBV12-5 and TRBJ2-3; a possible D gene is TRBD2 (6 bases). V lost 1 base and J lost 11, with 13 bases in between. This CDR3 is 13 amino acids long. In germline, CDR1 is LGHNT, CDR2 FRNRAP.

This clone was observed a few times. The chain is built from TRBV6-1 and TRBJ1-3; weak D call: TRBD1 (6 bases). CDR3 length equals 15 residues. The V gene's germline CDR1 is MNHNS and CDR2 SASEGT. Trimming stripped 6 bases from V and 0 bases from J, with 12 bases between. The CDR3 DNA is TGTGCCAGCAGCGGGGGCGGGGGCTCTGGAAACACCATATATTTT. This gives the protein CASSGGGGSGNTIYF.

The chain combines TRBV6-6 with TRBJ2-7, with TRBD1 matching 9 bases. The CDR3 totals 15 residues. The junction had 9 bases not matched to a gene; V was cut back by 4 bases and J by 5 bases. From germline, CDR1 is MNHNY and CDR2 SVGAGI (reference sequence). CDR3 in amino acids: CASSFLPGQGDEQYF. The CDR3 nucleotides are TGTGCCAGCAGTTTCTTACCGGGACAGGGCGACGAGCAGTACTTC.

A few counts support this clone. This sequence joins TRBV6-1 and TRBJ1-1; TRBD1 might be the D (6 bases). Between the trimmed V and J ends, which lost 7 bases and 0 bases, there was a span of 12 bases. The CDR3 is 14 amino acids. Germline assignment: CDR1 MNHNS and CDR2 SASEGT. The CDR3 is CASTKQGLNTEAFF. In DNA, the CDR3 is TGTGCCAGCACCAAACAGGGACTGAACACTGAAGCTTTCTTT.

The J gene is TRBJ2-1, the V gene TRBV19; D remains ambiguous. V was clipped by 6 bases and J by 0 bases, with 6 bases between them. Germline V gene data show CDR1 as LNHDA and CDR2 as SQIVND (reference sequence). The CDR3 loop spans 13 amino acids. The CDR3 region has the DNA TGTGCCAGTAGGGAGAGCTCCTACAATGAGCAGTTCTTC. This codes for CASRESSYNEQFF.

The chain joins TRBV29-1 to TRBJ2-2; the D gene is possibly TRBD1 (5 bases). The V gene lost 3 bases and the J gene lost 5 bases, with 10 bases spanning the gap. Germline V gene data show CDR1 as SQVTM and CDR2 as ANQGSEA. This CDR3 region has 13 residues. CDR3 region: CSVDKGATGELFF. The CDR3 DNA sequence: TGCAGCGTTGACAAAGGGGCGACCGGGGAGCTGTTTTTT.

This sequence joins TRBV19 and TRBJ1-1; D gene ambiguous. The V gene lost 7 bases and the J gene lost 3 bases, with 12 bases spanning the gap. The CDR3 is 13 amino acids. CDR1 and CDR2 from the germline V gene are LNHDA and SQIVND (reference sequence). The CDR3 loop reads CASKRGGDTEAFF. The CDR3 region has the DNA TGTGCCAGTAAGCGGGGTGGAGACACTGAAGCTTTCTTT.

The chain links TRBV18 to TRBJ2-2, with D perhaps matching TRBD2 (6 bases). The length of the CDR3 is 14 residues. Germline V gene sequence: CDR1 KGHSH, CDR2 LQKENI. Trimming pared 5 bases from V and 3 bases from J, leaving 10 bases between. The CDR3 is CASSSGTHTGELFF. In DNA, the CDR3 is TGTGCCAGCTCATCCGGGACTCACACCGGGGAGCTGTTTTTT.

The V call is TRBV15, the J call TRBJ2-7, with D possibly TRBD2 on 5 matching bases. V dropped 3 bases and J dropped 4 bases, with 13 bases sitting between them. Germline V lookup: CDR1 LNHNV, CDR2 YYDKDF (reference sequence). The CDR3 runs to 14 residues. DNA of the CDR3: TGTGCCACCAGCAGGGGAGTACTTGGTTACGAGCAGTACTTC. Translating gives CATSRGVLGYEQYF. Using reference TRBV15 and TRBJ2-7 for the parts outside the CDR3, the full variable domain is DAMVIQNPRYQVTQFGKPVTLSCSQTLNHNVMYWYQQKSSQAPKLLFHYYDKDFNNEADTPDNFQSRRPNTSFCFLDIRSPGLGDTAMYLCATSRGVLGYEQYFGPGTRLTVT.

This rearrangement joins TRBV10-3 to TRBJ1-5; 7 bases match TRBD1. This CDR3 region has 16 residues. Trimming at V came to 6 bases and at J to 3 bases, leaving 11 bases not matched to a gene. Looked up from germline, CDR1 is ENHRY and CDR2 is SYGVKD. The CDR3 DNA is TGTGCCATCAGCCCACTGGACAGGAGTTACAATCAGCCCCAGCATTTT. It is translated as CAISPLDRSYNQPQHF.

This clone turned up a few times. The chain recombines TRBV6-4 with TRBJ2-3, with a possible D match to TRBD2 (6 bases). V shed 4 bases and J shed 4 bases, with 15 bases lying between them. In germline, CDR1 is MRHNA, CDR2 SNTAGT. The CDR3 covers 15 residues. The CDR3 DNA follows: TGTGCCAGCAGTGCACTAGCAGGAGCATCAGATACGCAGTATTTT. As protein: CASSALAGASDTQYF.

This rearrangement joins TRBV7-7 to TRBJ2-2, with 12 nucleotides matching TRBD2. The germline CDR1 and CDR2 sequences are SSHAT and FNYEAQ (reference sequence). The CDR3 covers 16 residues. V was clipped by 4 bases and J by 2 bases; unmatched bases: 2. CDR3 sequence: CASSSTSGGNTGELFF. The CDR3 DNA follows: TGTGCCAGCAGCTCGACTAGCGGGGGTAACACCGGGGAGCTGTTTTTT.

J is TRBJ1-1 and V is TRBV5-1; D remains ambiguous. V shed 0 bases and J shed 1 base, with 10 bases lying between them. The CDR3 totals 15 residues. CDR1 SGHRS and CDR2 YFSETQ come from the germline V gene. In nucleotides, the CDR3 is TGCGCCAGCAGCTTGGCCCGACTGACGAACACTGAAGCTTTCTTT. Translated: CASSLARLTNTEAFF.

The chain joins TRBV10-3 to TRBJ1-2; TRBD1 matches at 11 bases. From germline, CDR1 is ENHRY and CDR2 SYGVKD. CDR3 length: 20 residues. After removal of 3 bases from V and 8 bases from J, the junction contained 23 bases not matched to a gene. CDR3 residues: CAISDIGTGGTTTQGKGYTF. The CDR3 DNA follows: TGTGCCATCAGTGATATAGGGACAGGGGGGACTACGACCCAGGGGAAAGGCTACACCTTC.

The chain carries TRBV6-4 and TRBJ2-1, with 7 bases lining up with TRBD1. The CDR3 sequence is 14 residues long. Germline values: CDR1 MRHNA, CDR2 SNTAGT. V lost 4 bases, J lost 0 bases, and 0 bases stayed unmatched. The DNA for the CDR3 is TGTGCCAGCAGTGCAGGGGGCTCCTACAATGAGCAGTTCTTC. Protein product: CASSAGGSYNEQFF.

The rearrangement uses TRBV5-4 and TRBJ2-1; 8 bases fit TRBD2. The V segment lost 1 base and the J segment 3 bases; nucleotides outside the gene matches: 3. The CDR3 covers 15 residues. Germline CDR1 is SGHNT and CDR2 is YYREEE (reference sequence). Here the CDR3 reads CASSLPSGSYNEQFF. In DNA, the CDR3 is TGTGCCAGCAGCTTGCCCAGCGGGAGCTACAATGAGCAGTTCTTC.

The gene calls are TRBV28 and TRBJ1-1, with TRBD1 matching over 7 bases. Germline CDR1 and CDR2: MDHEN and SYDVKM. After removal of 6 bases from V and 9 bases from J, the junction contained 7 bases not matched to a gene. The CDR3 extends over 12 amino acids. CDR3 loop: CASRVQGCKAFF. The DNA of the CDR3 is TGTGCCAGCAGGGTACAGGGGTGCAAAGCTTTCTTT.

The V and J genes are TRBV6-4 and TRBJ1-6; D gene uncertain. CDR1 MRHNA and CDR2 SNTAGT come from the germline V gene. V lost 3 bases and J lost 7, with 16 bases in between. The CDR3 contains 16 residues. CDR3 loop: CASSEEVLLPNSPLHF. The CDR3 DNA reads as TGTGCCAGCAGTGAAGAAGTACTGTTGCCCAATTCACCCCTCCACTTT.

V usage is TRBV25-1 and J usage is TRBJ2-7; TRBD2 matches at 10 bases. Trimming took 0 bases from V and 6 from J; bases not matched to a gene: 5. This CDR3 region has 15 residues. Germline V gene data show CDR1 as MGHDK and CDR2 as SYGVNS. CDR3: CASSEYLAGVSEQYF. The CDR3, as DNA: TGTGCCAGCAGTGAATATCTAGCGGGAGTGAGCGAGCAGTACTTC.

The table lists this clone with a few counts. The V call is TRBV5-1, the J call TRBJ1-5; a weak D match, TRBD1 (6 bases). Germline-derived CDR1 and CDR2 are SGHRS and YFSETQ. This CDR3 is 15 amino acids long. Trimming shortened V by 4 bases and J by 4 bases, and 15 bases separated the two germline ends. Written as DNA, the CDR3 is TGCGCCAGCAGCCCTAACGGGACACCAAATCAGCCCCAGCATTTT. Its protein is CASSPNGTPNQPQHF.

V usage is TRBV7-3 and J usage is TRBJ2-3, with a tentative D call TRBD1 (5 bases). CDR3 size: 14 residues. The germline gives CDR1 SGHTA, CDR2 FQGTGA. V gave up 3 bases and J gave up 1 base, with 8 bases separating them. CDR3 sequence reads: CASSFLRGTDTQYF. DNA of the CDR3: TGTGCCAGCAGCTTCCTCAGGGGCACAGATACGCAGTATTTT.

The CDR3 DNA follows: TGTGCCAGCAGTGAGTCCGGGACAGCCGGTGGCTACACCTTC. It is translated as CASSESGTAGGYTF. The chain is built from TRBV6-1 and TRBJ1-2, with 7 bases that match TRBD1. V shed 3 bases, J shed 7 bases, and the junction held 8 bases outside the gene matches. The CDR3 has 14 residues. In germline, CDR1 is MNHNS, CDR2 SASEGT.